This T cell receptor (beta chain) is from a study of spatial heterogeneity in lung cancer. The study's findings and limits: The number of expanded tumor alpha and beta chains correlated with mutation number. Ubiquitous and regional expanded TCR counts tracked ubiquitous and regional nonsynonymous mutations, respectively.

The table lists this clonotype with many counts. Antigen: not known. The time point: sample taken at primary tumor resection. Untreated early-stage non-small cell lung cancer patients, approximately 76 in total, were the donors. Germline values: CDR1 ENHRY, CDR2 SYGVKD. The CDR3 spans 12 residues. Trimming took off 0 bases at V and 6 bases at J, with 6 bases between the two ends. TCRdb re-called the 5' RACE reads with MiXCR, one entry per CDR3 protein. The table includes approximately 26,000 distinct CDR3 sequences, about 9.3% detected once. The sequences come from lung tumor tissue, collected at surgery. The TCR comes from a male donor with early-stage non-small cell lung cancer. The V and J genes are TRBV10-3 and TRBJ2-7; D is undetermined. This chain's CDR3 is CAISESNLEQYF. The CDR3 nucleotides are TGTGCCATCAGTGAGTCTAATCTCGAGCAGTACTTC.